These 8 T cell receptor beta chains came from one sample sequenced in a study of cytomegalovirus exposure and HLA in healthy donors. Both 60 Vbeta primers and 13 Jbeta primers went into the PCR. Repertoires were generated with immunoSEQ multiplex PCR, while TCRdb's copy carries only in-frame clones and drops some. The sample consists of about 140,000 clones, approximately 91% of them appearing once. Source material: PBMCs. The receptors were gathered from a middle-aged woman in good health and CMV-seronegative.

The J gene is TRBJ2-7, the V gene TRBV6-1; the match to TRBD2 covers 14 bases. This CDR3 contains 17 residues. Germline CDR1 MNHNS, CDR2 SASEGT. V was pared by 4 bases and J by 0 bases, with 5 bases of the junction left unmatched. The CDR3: CASSVGLAGASSYEQYF. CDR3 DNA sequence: TGTGCCAGCAGTGTGGGACTAGCGGGAGCGAGCTCCTACGAGCAGTACTTC.

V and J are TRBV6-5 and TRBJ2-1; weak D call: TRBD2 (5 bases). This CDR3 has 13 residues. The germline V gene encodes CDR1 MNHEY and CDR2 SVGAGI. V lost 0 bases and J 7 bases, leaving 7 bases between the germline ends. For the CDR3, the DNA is TGTGCCAGCAGTTACTCCTGGGAGAATGAGCAGTTCTTC. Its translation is CASSYSWENEQFF.

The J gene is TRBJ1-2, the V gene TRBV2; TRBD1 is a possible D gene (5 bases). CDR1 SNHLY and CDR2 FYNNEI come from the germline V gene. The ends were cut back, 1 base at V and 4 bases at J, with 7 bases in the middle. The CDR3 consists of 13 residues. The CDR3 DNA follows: TGTGCCAGCAGTGAAGAGGGGCTCTATGGCTACACCTTC. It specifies CASSEEGLYGYTF.

The CDR3 protein is CASGGWTSGSYEQYF. CDR3 DNA: TGCGCCAGCGGGGGCTGGACTAGCGGGAGTTACGAGCAGTACTTC. The V and J genes are TRBV5-1 and TRBJ2-7, with TRBD2 matching 13 bases. The CDR3 extends over 15 amino acids. From germline, CDR1 is SGHRS and CDR2 YFSETQ. V shed 7 bases and J 4 bases; nucleotides not matched to a gene: 8.

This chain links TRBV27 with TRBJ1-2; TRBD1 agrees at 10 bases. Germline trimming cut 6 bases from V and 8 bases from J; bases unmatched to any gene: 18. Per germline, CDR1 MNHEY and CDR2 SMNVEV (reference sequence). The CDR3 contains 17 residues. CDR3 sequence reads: CASSQGDRGRRVKGYTF. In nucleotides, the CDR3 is TGTGCCAGCAGCCAGGGTGACAGGGGGCGGAGGGTGAAGGGCTACACCTTC.

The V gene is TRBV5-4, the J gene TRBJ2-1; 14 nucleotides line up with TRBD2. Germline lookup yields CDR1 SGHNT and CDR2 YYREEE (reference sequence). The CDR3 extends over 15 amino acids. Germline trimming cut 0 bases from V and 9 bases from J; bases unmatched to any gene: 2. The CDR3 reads CASSLGLAGGPEQFF. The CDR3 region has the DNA TGTGCCAGCAGCTTGGGACTAGCGGGAGGGCCTGAGCAGTTCTTC. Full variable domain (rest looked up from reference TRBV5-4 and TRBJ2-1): ETGVTQSPTHLIKTRGQQVTLRCSSQSGHNTVSWYQQALGQGPQFIFQYYREEENGRGNFPPRFSGLQFPNYSSELNVNALELDDSALYLCASSLGLAGGPEQFFGPGTRLTVL.

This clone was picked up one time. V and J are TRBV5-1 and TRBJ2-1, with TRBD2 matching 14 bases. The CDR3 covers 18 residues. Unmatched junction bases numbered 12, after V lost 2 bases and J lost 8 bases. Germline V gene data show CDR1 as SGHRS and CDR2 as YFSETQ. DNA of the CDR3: TGCGCCAGCAGCTTTCAGACTAGCGGGAGGGCCTCTTACGATGAGCAGTTCTTC. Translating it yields CASSFQTSGRASYDEQFF.

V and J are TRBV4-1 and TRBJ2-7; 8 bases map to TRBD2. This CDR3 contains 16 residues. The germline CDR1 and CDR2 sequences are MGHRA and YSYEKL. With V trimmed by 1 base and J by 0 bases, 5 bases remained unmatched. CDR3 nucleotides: TGCGCCAGCAGCCAAGTAATCCTAGCGGGCTCCTACGAGCAGTACTTC. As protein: CASSQVILAGSYEQYF.